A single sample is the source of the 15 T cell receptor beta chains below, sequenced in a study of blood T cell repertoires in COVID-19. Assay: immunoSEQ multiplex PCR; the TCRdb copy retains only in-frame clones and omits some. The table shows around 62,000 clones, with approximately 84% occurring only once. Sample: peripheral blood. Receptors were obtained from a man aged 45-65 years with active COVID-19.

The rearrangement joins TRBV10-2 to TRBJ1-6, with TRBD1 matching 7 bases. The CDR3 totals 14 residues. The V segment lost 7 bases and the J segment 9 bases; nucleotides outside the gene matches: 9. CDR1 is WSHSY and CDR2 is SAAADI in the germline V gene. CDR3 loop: CASKDRAGASPLHF. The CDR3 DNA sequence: TGCGCCAGCAAAGACAGGGCAGGAGCTTCACCCCTCCACTTT.

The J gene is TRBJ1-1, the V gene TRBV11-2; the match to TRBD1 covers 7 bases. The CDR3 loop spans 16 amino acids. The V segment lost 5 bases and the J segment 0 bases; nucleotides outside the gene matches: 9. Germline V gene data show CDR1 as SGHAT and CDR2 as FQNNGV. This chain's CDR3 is CASSPRTGDMNTEAFF. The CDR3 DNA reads TGTGCCAGCAGCCCCCGGACAGGAGACATGAACACTGAAGCTTTCTTT.

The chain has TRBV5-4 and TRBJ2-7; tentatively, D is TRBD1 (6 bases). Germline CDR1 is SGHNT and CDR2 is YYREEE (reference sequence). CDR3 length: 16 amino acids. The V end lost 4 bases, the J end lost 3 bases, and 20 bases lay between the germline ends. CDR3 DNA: TGTGCCAGCAGCGGGGGTGGGACAATTGGGTTCTACGAGCAGTACTTC. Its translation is CASSGGGTIGFYEQYF.

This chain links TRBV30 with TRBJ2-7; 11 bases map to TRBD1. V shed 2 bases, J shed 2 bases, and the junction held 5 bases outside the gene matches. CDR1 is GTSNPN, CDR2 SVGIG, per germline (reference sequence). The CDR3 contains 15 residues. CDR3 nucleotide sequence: TGTGCCTGGAGTAAGGGACAGGGGGTTCCCTACGAGCAGTACTTC. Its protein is CAWSKGQGVPYEQYF.

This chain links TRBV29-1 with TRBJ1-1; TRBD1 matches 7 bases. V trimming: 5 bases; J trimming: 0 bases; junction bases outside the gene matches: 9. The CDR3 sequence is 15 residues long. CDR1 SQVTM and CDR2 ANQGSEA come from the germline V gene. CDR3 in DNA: TGCAGCGTTTTGGAAGGCGGGACAGTGAACACTGAAGCTTTCTTT. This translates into CSVLEGGTVNTEAFF. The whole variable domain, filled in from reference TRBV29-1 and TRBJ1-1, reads SAVISQKPSRDICQRGTSLTIQCQVDSQVTMMFWYRQQPGQSLTLIATANQGSEATYESGFVIDKFPISRPNLTFSTLTVSNMSPEDSSIYLCSVLEGGTVNTEAFFGQGTRLTVV.

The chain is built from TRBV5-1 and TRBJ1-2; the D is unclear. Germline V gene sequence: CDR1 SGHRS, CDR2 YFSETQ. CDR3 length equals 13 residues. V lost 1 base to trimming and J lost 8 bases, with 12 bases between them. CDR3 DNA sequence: TGCGCCAGCAGCTTGTCGCAGCTAGTAGGCTACACCTTC. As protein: CASSLSQLVGYTF.

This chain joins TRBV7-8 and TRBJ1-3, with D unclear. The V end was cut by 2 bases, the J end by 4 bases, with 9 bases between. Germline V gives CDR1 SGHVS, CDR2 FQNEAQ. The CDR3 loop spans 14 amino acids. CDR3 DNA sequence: TGTGCCAGCAGCTTATCCCGAACAGGAAACACCATATATTTT. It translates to CASSLSRTGNTIYF.

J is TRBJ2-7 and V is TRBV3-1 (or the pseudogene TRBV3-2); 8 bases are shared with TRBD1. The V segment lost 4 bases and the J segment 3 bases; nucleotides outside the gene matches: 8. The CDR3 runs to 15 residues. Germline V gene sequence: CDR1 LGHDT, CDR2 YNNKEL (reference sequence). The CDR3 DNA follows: TGTGCCAGCAGCCGCAAAGACAGGGGCTACTACGAGCAGTACTTC. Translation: CASSRKDRGYYEQYF.

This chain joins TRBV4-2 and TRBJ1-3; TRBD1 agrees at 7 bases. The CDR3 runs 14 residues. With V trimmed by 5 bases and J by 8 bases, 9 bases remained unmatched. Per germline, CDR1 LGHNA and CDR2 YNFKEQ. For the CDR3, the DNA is TGTGCCAGCAGCTCCACCCGACAGGGACACACCATATATTTT. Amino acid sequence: CASSSTRQGHTIYF.

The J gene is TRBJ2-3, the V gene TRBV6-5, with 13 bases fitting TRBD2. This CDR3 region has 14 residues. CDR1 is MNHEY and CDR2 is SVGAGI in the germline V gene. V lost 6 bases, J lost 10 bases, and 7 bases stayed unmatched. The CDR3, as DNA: TGTGCCAGCAGAAAGGGACTAGCGGGAATAGCGCAGTATTTT. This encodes CASRKGLAGIAQYF.

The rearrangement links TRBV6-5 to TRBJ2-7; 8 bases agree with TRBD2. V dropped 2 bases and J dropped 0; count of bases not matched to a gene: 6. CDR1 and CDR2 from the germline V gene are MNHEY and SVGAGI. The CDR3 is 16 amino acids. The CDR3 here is CASSYPGLGGSYEQYF. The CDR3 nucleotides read TGTGCCAGCAGTTACCCGGGACTAGGGGGCTCCTACGAGCAGTACTTC.

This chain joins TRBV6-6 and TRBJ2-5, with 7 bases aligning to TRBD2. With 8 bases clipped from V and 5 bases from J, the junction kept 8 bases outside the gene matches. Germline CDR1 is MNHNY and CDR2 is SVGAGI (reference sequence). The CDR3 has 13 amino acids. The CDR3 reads CASQPAGSETQYF. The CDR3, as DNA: TGTGCCAGCCAACCAGCGGGGTCGGAGACCCAGTACTTC.

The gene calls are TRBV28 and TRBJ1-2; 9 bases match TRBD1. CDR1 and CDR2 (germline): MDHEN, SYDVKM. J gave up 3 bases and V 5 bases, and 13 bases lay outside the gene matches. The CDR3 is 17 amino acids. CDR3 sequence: CASSPGQGPRIDYGYTF. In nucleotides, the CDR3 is TGTGCCAGCAGTCCGGGACAGGGTCCCCGGATAGACTATGGCTACACCTTC.

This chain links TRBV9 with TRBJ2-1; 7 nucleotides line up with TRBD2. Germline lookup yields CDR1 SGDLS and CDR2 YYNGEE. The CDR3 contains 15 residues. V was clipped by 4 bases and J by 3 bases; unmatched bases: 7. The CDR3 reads CASSSSTSDYNEQFF. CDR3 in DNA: TGTGCCAGCAGCTCTTCCACTAGCGACTACAATGAGCAGTTCTTC.

Here the CDR3 reads CASSSILRFGTSGRTASYNEQFF. CDR3 sequence (DNA): TGTGCCAGCAGCTCTATACTCCGGTTCGGGACTAGCGGGAGAACGGCGTCCTACAATGAGCAGTTCTTC. The V gene is TRBV6-6, the J gene TRBJ2-1; the match to TRBD2 covers 14 bases. Losses at the gene ends were 6 bases for V and 1 base for J; bases not matched to a gene: 23. CDR1 and CDR2 (germline): MNHNY, SVGAGI (reference sequence). The CDR3 has 23 amino acids.